The 8 T cell receptor beta chains below come from one sample, sequenced in a study of T-cell memory formation after mild COVID-19 (dated by TCRdb to the early 2020s). Preparation of the library involved 5' RACE. Sequenced using an Illumina NovaSeq 6000. TCRdb reanalyzed the raw reads on its own, using fastp at Q25 for trimming and MiXCR for clone calling, and kept in-frame beta chains. Rows merge per CDR3 protein into single entries with the most common DNA and genes. This sample has about 270,000 distinct CDR3 sequences in its table, and roughly 15% of those were observed once. Clones ranked in the top ten supply around 23% of the sample. What was sequenced was PBMCs or a T cell subset sorted from them (not recorded which). Receptors were obtained from a man in his late teens or twenties who had mild COVID-19 (a few samples of this study predate the infection). The sample titles of this study are shuffled in the database, so cell type and time point are left out; the donor was told from shared clones.

J is TRBJ2-5 and V is TRBV20-1; D may correspond to TRBD1 or TRBD2 (5 bases each). Germline V lookup: CDR1 DFQATT, CDR2 SNEGSKA (reference sequence). The CDR3 totals 16 residues. The germline V and J ends were trimmed by 3 bases and 3 bases, with 20 bases remaining between them. CDR3 nucleotide sequence: TGCAGTGCTAGGGGGATAGCCGGGGCGGCAAAAGAGACCCAGTACTTC. Amino acid sequence: CSARGIAGAAKETQYF.

V and J are TRBV18 and TRBJ2-7, with 9 bases fitting TRBD1. This CDR3 region has 13 residues. The germline gives CDR1 KGHSH, CDR2 LQKENI. J lost 7 bases, V lost 5 bases, and 6 bases had no gene match. The CDR3 DNA reads TGTGCCAGCTCAAAACAGGGGGCGGGGGAGCAGTACGTC. Translation: CASSKQGAGEQYV.

The chain links TRBV6-6 to TRBJ2-3, with a weak D call TRBD2 (6 bases). V dropped 4 bases and J dropped 0 bases, with 11 bases sitting between them. The CDR3 is 15 amino acids. The germline CDR1 and CDR2 sequences are MNHNY and SVGAGI (reference sequence). CDR3 region: CASSSSASSTDTQYF. CDR3 DNA sequence: TGTGCCAGCAGTTCTAGCGCCTCTAGCACAGATACGCAGTATTTT.

This clonotype was seen at least ten times. The chain is built from TRBV5-5 and TRBJ1-6, with D unresolved. Trimming removed 0 bases from V and 5 bases from J, with 9 bases in between. The CDR3 covers 15 residues. The germline V gene has CDR1 SGHKS and CDR2 YYEKEE (reference sequence). This CDR3 is CASSLEQIHNSPLHF. The CDR3 DNA reads as TGTGCCAGCAGCTTGGAACAGATACATAATTCACCCCTCCACTTT. Full variable domain (missing parts from reference TRBV5-5 and TRBJ1-6): DAGVTQSPTHLIKTRGQQVTLRCSPISGHKSVSWYQQVLGQGPQFIFQYYEKEERGRGNFPDRFSARQFPNYSSELNVNALLLGDSALYLCASSLEQIHNSPLHFGNGTRLTVT.

This clonotype has more than one count but fewer than ten. J is TRBJ1-2 and V is TRBV15, with D unresolved. The ends were cut back, 6 bases at V and 8 bases at J, with 10 bases in the middle. This CDR3 is 11 amino acids long. CDR1 and CDR2 from the germline V gene are LNHNV and YYDKDF (reference sequence). Here the CDR3 reads CATRDAWGYTF. The DNA of the CDR3 is TGTGCCACCAGGGACGCATGGGGCTACACCTTC.

This clonotype occurred a few times. The gene calls are TRBV12-3 or TRBV12-4 and TRBJ2-5; TRBD1 matches 9 bases. The CDR3 contains 15 residues. J lost 4 bases, V lost 6 bases, and 9 bases had no gene match. As DNA, the CDR3 is TGTGCCAGCAGAGCAGACAGGGGGGGACGAGAGACCCAGTACTTC. This encodes CASRADRGGRETQYF.

The J gene is TRBJ1-2, the V gene TRBV7-3, with 8 nucleotides matching TRBD1. The CDR3 loop spans 13 amino acids. Germline V lookup: CDR1 SGHTA, CDR2 FQGTGA. The V segment lost 5 bases and the J segment 6 bases; nucleotides outside the gene matches: 5. The CDR3 coding sequence is TGTGCCAGCAGCCAGGGGGCATCCGATGGCTACACCTTC. This codes for CASSQGASDGYTF.

In DNA form, the CDR3 reads TGTGCCAGCAGTTTGAGGTGGGGGAATCAGCCCCAGCATTTT. Its protein product is CASSLRWGNQPQHF. The chain uses TRBV12-3 or TRBV12-4 and TRBJ1-5; D might be TRBD1 (5 bases). The CDR3 is 14 residues long. V was shortened by 3 bases and J by 4 bases, with 10 bases between the two germline ends.